A single sample is the source of the 11 T cell receptor beta chains below, sequenced in a study of monozygotic twins with inflammatory bowel disease. With the 5' RACE reads reprocessed, TCRdb shows one record per CDR3 protein and no DNA. The repertoire shows about 300,000 distinct CDR3 sequences; the top ten hold 5.5% to 6.5%. Sequenced input: blood. The receptors were gathered from a human donor with ulcerative colitis or Crohn's disease, or a healthy co-twin of an affected twin (not recorded which).

J is TRBJ2-1 and V is TRBV28; there is no DNA to check the TCRdb D call of TRBD2. This CDR3 has 17 residues. Germline CDR1 is MDHEN and CDR2 is SYDVKM. The CDR3 loop reads CASSLSGPSGAFNEQFF.

The chain joins TRBV7-2 to TRBJ1-1; TCRdb reports TRBD1, a call that lacks DNA to check it against. Germline lookup yields CDR1 SGHTA and CDR2 FQGNSA. The CDR3 loop spans 15 amino acids. CDR3 loop: CASSTRTGLNTEAFF.

The V and J genes are TRBV18 and TRBJ1-1. This CDR3 has 15 amino acids. CDR1 and CDR2 from the germline V gene are KGHSH and LQKENI. CDR3 residues: CASSPGNGPRAEAFF.

The chain recombines TRBV9 with TRBJ2-1; TCRdb indicates TRBD1, and absent DNA this call remains unverified. CDR3 length: 15 residues. Germline assignment: CDR1 SGDLS and CDR2 YYNGEE. The CDR3 protein is CASTPKVSSYNEQFF.

The chain combines TRBV10-3 with TRBJ1-5. The CDR3 extends over 13 amino acids. Germline V gives CDR1 ENHRY, CDR2 SYGVKD. This chain's CDR3 is CAISDRFNQPQHF.

The CDR3 sequence is CASSTSRDREFYGYTF. The V call is TRBV19, the J call TRBJ1-2; TCRdb names TRBD1, which stays unverified in the absence of DNA. The CDR3 runs to 16 residues. The V gene's germline CDR1 is LNHDA and CDR2 SQIVND (reference sequence). Drawing the rest from reference TRBV19 and TRBJ1-2, the complete variable domain is DGGITQSPKYLFRKEGQNVTLSCEQNLNHDAMYWYRQDPGQGLRLIYYSQIVNDFQKGDIAEGYSVSREKKESFPLTVTSAQKNPTAFYLCASSTSRDREFYGYTFGSGTRLTVV.

This chain joins TRBV25-1 and TRBJ1-2. This CDR3 region has 13 residues. CDR1 and CDR2 from the germline V gene are MGHDK and SYGVNS. Here the CDR3 reads CASSHRGNYGYTF.

The J gene is TRBJ2-1, the V gene TRBV12-3 or TRBV12-4. The CDR3 covers 11 residues. The CDR3 here is CATSGMNLQFF.

The V call is TRBV12-3 or TRBV12-4, the J call TRBJ2-6; TCRdb lists TRBD1, though no DNA is available to test this call. This CDR3 region has 18 residues. CDR3 loop: CASTLGRYLSSGANVLTF.

The gene calls are TRBV7-8 and TRBJ2-3; TCRdb returns TRBD2, unconfirmable since there is no DNA. Germline assignment: CDR1 SGHVS and CDR2 FQNEAQ. The CDR3 is 15 residues long. The CDR3 region is CASSLVEANTDTQYF. Using reference TRBV7-8 and TRBJ2-3 for the parts outside the CDR3, the full variable domain is GAGVSQSPRYKVAKRGQDVALRCDPISGHVSLFWYQQALGQGPEFLTYFQNEAQLDKSGLPSDRFFAERPEGSVSTLKIQRTQQEDSAVYLCASSLVEANTDTQYFGPGTRLTVL.

The J gene is TRBJ2-3, the V gene TRBV12-3 or TRBV12-4; the D call of TRBD2 rests on TCRdb alone, since no DNA is present to check it. The CDR3 has 16 amino acids. The CDR3 loop is CASSLAGTRPTDTQYF.